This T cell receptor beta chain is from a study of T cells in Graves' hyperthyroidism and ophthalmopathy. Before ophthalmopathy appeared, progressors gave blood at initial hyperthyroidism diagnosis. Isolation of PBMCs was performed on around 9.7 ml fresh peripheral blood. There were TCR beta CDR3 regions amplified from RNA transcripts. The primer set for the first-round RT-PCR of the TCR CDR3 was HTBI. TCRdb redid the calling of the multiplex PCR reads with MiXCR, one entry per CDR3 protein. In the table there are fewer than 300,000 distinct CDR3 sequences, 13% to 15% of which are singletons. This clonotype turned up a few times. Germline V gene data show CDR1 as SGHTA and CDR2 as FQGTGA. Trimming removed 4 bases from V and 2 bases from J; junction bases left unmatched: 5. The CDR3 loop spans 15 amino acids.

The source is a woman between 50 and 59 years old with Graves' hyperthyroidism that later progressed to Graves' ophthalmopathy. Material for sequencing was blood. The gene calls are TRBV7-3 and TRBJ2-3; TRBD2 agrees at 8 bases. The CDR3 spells CASSSGGRFTDTQYF. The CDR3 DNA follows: TGTGCCAGCAGCTCGGGGGGGCGATTCACAGATACGCAGTATTTT.